A single sample is the source of the 26 T cell receptor beta chains below, sequenced in a study of read filtering for tumor transcriptome and immune sequencing. This library used roughly 400 ng RNA and molecular barcoded adaptors spanning alpha/delta and beta/gamma chains. TCRdb called the reads again in MiXCR, with one record for every CDR3 protein. The table lists 45,000 to 50,000 distinct CDR3 sequences, approximately 12% of them singletons, with about 14% in the top ten. The source material was a population of CD138-negative cells sorted from bone marrow. The origin of the receptors is a donor aged 40 or over with multiple myeloma.

This clonotype was seen many times. J is TRBJ2-1 and V is TRBV7-9, with 7 bases aligning to TRBD2. The germline gives CDR1 SEHNR, CDR2 FQNEAQ (reference sequence). J was trimmed by 4 bases and V by 1 base; bases with no gene match: 4. This CDR3 is built from 15 residues. Written as DNA, the CDR3 is TGTGCCAGCAGCTTAGTGGCTAGCGGATACAATGAGCAGTTCTTC. Translating gives CASSLVASGYNEQFF.

This clonotype was seen many times. The V gene is TRBV20-1, the J gene TRBJ1-5, with 8 positions matching TRBD1. The CDR3 covers 15 residues. V shed 1 base and J 6 bases; nucleotides not matched to a gene: 8. The germline gives CDR1 DFQATT, CDR2 SNEGSKA (reference sequence). CDR3 in DNA: TGCAGTGCTAGAGGGCATGGACAGGGCGGTCAGCCCCAGCATTTT. It encodes CSARGHGQGGQPQHF.

This clonotype showed up many times. V usage is TRBV11-1 and J usage is TRBJ2-7, with D tentatively TRBD2 (6 bases). V lost 1 base and J lost 5, with 18 bases in between. In germline, CDR1 is SGHAT, CDR2 FQDESV (reference sequence). The CDR3 is 16 amino acids. The CDR3 DNA reads as TGTGCCAGCAGCTTAGGAGGGAGGCAGAACCCCCACGAGCAGTACTTC. Amino acids: CASSLGGRQNPHEQYF.

This clonotype was recorded at least ten times. CDR3 in amino acids: CATSGLHTDTQYF. The CDR3 bases are TGTGCCACTTCGGGACTGCACACAGATACGCAGTATTTT. This chain connects TRBV18 to TRBJ2-3; maybe TRBD2 (6 bases). V lost 10 bases to trimming and J lost 2 bases, with 13 bases between them. The CDR3 spans 13 residues. Germline CDR1 KGHSH, CDR2 LQKENI.

The rearrangement joins TRBV27 to TRBJ2-1; 7 bases are a match to TRBD1. The CDR3 runs to 18 residues. Trimming at V came to 5 bases and at J to 5 bases, leaving 18 bases not matched to a gene. The germline V gene has CDR1 MNHEY and CDR2 SMNVEV (reference sequence). DNA for the CDR3: TGTGCCAGCAGTAACCAAGGCTCGCCCGGGACAGCCCACAATGAGCAGTTCTTC. This translates into CASSNQGSPGTAHNEQFF.

This clonotype has ten or more counts. This chain joins TRBV20-1 and TRBJ2-1; 15 nucleotides line up with TRBD2. With V trimmed by 6 bases and J by 9 bases, 9 bases remained unmatched. CDR1 and CDR2 from the germline V gene are DFQATT and SNEGSKA (reference sequence). The CDR3 is 15 residues long. The CDR3 spells CSAPKGLAGGSEQFF. CDR3 DNA: TGCAGTGCCCCAAAGGGACTAGCGGGAGGCTCTGAGCAGTTCTTC.

This clonotype was observed at least ten times. V and J are TRBV6-2 or TRBV6-3 and TRBJ2-1, with 9 positions matching TRBD2. The germline gives CDR1 MNHEY, CDR2 SVGEGT. V was clipped by 6 bases and J by 7 bases; unmatched bases: 7. This CDR3 has 14 residues. As DNA, the CDR3 is TGTGCCAGCAGCCAAAGCGGGAGGTGGAATGAGCAGTTCTTC. This encodes CASSQSGRWNEQFF.

This clonotype was observed many times. This chain joins TRBV2 and TRBJ2-5; TRBD2 matches 10 bases. The CDR3 is made up of 16 amino acids. Germline values: CDR1 SNHLY, CDR2 FYNNEI. J was trimmed by 1 base and V by 0 bases; bases with no gene match: 2. The CDR3 bases are TGTGCCAGCAGTGAAGCCCTAGCGGGGGCCCAAGAGACCCAGTACTTC. Its protein is CASSEALAGAQETQYF.

This clonotype occurred many times. The CDR3 loop is CASSEGRDRGREQYF. DNA of the CDR3: TGTGCCAGCAGTGAAGGAAGGGACAGGGGGCGTGAGCAGTACTTC. The genes are TRBV2 and TRBJ2-7; 12 nucleotides match TRBD1. Germline assignment: CDR1 SNHLY and CDR2 FYNNEI. The V gene end was trimmed by 1 base and the J gene end by 7 bases; junction bases not matched to a gene: 5. The CDR3 contains 15 residues. The full variable domain, its missing parts supplied by reference TRBV2 and TRBJ2-7, is EPEVTQTPSHQVTQMGQEVILRCVPISNHLYFYWYRQILGQKVEFLVSFYNNEISEKSEIFDDQFSVERPDGSNFTLKIRSTKLEDSAMYFCASSEGRDRGREQYFGPGTRLTVT.

This clonotype was recorded many times. V and J are TRBV7-3 and TRBJ2-1; D gene uncertain. Germline V gives CDR1 SGHTA, CDR2 FQGTGA. Trimming took off 5 bases at V and 5 bases at J, with 16 bases between the two ends. The CDR3 sequence is 15 residues long. This CDR3 is CASSHGPASDNEQFF. CDR3 DNA sequence: TGTGCCAGCAGCCACGGCCCGGCCTCAGACAATGAGCAGTTCTTC. The full variable domain, completed using reference TRBV7-3 and TRBJ2-1, is GAGVSQTPSNKVTEKGKYVELRCDPISGHTALYWYRQSLGQGPEFLIYFQGTGAADDSGLPNDRFFAVRPEGSVSTLKIQRTERGDSAVYLCASSHGPASDNEQFFGPGTRLTVL.

Details on this clonotype: One end of the junction varies from germline; a read error may be responsible. J is TRBJ1-1 and V is TRBV11-2; D is unclear. The CDR3 is 14 residues long. CDR1 and CDR2 from the germline V gene are SGHAT and FQNNGV. The CDR3 DNA reads as TGCGCCAGCAGCATAACAGTTATGAACACTGAAGCTCTCTTT. Its protein is CASSITVMNTEALF.

At least ten counts were recorded for this clonotype. This chain connects TRBV19 to TRBJ2-1, with D possibly called TRBD1 or TRBD2 (7 bases each). Per the germline V gene, CDR1 is LNHDA and CDR2 is SQIVND (reference sequence). There are 15 residues in the CDR3. Trimming removed 2 bases at V and 15 bases at J, with 23 bases between. The CDR3: CASSISGGAGEGRFF. CDR3 DNA: TGTGCCAGTAGTATATCAGGGGGGGCGGGAGAAGGGCGGTTCTTC. Full variable domain (remainder filled in from reference TRBV19 and TRBJ2-1): DGGITQSPKYLFRKEGQNVTLSCEQNLNHDAMYWYRQDPGQGLRLIYYSQIVNDFQKGDIAEGYSVSREKKESFPLTVTSAQKNPTAFYLCASSISGGAGEGRFFGPGTRLTVL.

In its sample, this clonotype was seen many times. The DNA of the CDR3 is TGCGCCAGCGGTACCAGGGTGTTTACGCAGTATTTT. It specifies CASGTRVFTQYF. This chain joins TRBV10-2 and TRBJ2-3, with D perhaps matching TRBD1 (5 bases). The CDR3 is 12 residues long. Germline CDR1 reads WSHSY; CDR2 reads SAAADI. The V end lost 8 bases, the J end lost 8 bases, and 14 bases lay between the germline ends.

This clonotype was seen ten or more times. The chain recombines TRBV18 with TRBJ2-1; 7 positions match TRBD2. Looked up from germline, CDR1 is KGHSH and CDR2 is LQKENI. The CDR3 is 15 residues long. V was pared by 1 base and J by 5 bases, with 5 bases of the junction left unmatched. CDR3 amino acids: CASSPLISGDNEQFF. The CDR3 coding sequence is TGTGCCAGCTCACCACTAATAAGCGGGGACAATGAGCAGTTCTTC.

The rearrangement uses TRBV11-2 and TRBJ2-1, with D maybe TRBD1 (5 bases). The germline V gene has CDR1 SGHAT and CDR2 FQNNGV. The CDR3 loop spans 14 amino acids. The V and J ends lost 1 base and 7 bases respectively, with 11 bases between them. The CDR3 DNA reads TGTGCCAGCAGCTTAGGGCCCTCAGGGAATGAGCAGTTCTTC. Translation gives CASSLGPSGNEQFF. Variable domain in full (rest from reference TRBV11-2 and TRBJ2-1): EAGVAQSPRYKIIEKRQSVAFWCNPISGHATLYWYQQILGQGPKLLIQFQNNGVVDDSQLPKDRFSAERLKGVDSTLKIQPAKLEDSAVYLCASSLGPSGNEQFFGPGTRLTVL.

The sample holds many counts of this clonotype. The J gene is TRBJ2-7, the V gene TRBV27, with a possible D match to TRBD1 (5 bases). Looked up from germline, CDR1 is MNHEY and CDR2 is SMNVEV (reference sequence). This CDR3 has 15 residues. The V and J ends lost 4 bases and 3 bases respectively, with 16 bases between them. The CDR3 DNA follows: TGTGCCAGCAGTTCCCCGACAGTAGGAATCTACGAGCAGTACTTC. Residues: CASSSPTVGIYEQYF.

This clonotype was recorded many times. V usage is TRBV5-6 and J usage is TRBJ2-2; D unresolved. The V end was cut by 4 bases, the J end by 0 bases, with 4 bases between. The CDR3 totals 13 residues. CDR1 and CDR2 from the germline V gene are SGHDT and YYEEEE. The CDR3 protein is CASSTPNTGELFF. The CDR3 DNA follows: TGTGCCAGCAGCACCCCGAACACCGGGGAGCTGTTTTTT.

Regarding this clonotype: This may be a read error, as it is one base from a much larger clone. The V call is TRBV12-3 or TRBV12-4, the J call TRBJ2-2; TRBD1 might be the D (5 bases). The CDR3 length is 12 residues. The CDR3 sequence is CATAGNTRELFF. The CDR3 DNA follows: TGTGCCACCGCAGGGAACACCAGGGAGCTGTTTTTT.

In regard to this clonotype: Its ends do not fully match the called genes, so a read error is possible. The genes are TRBV20-1 and TRBJ1-6, with a possible D match to TRBD1 (5 bases). This CDR3 is built from 14 residues. Germline values: CDR1 DFQATT, CDR2 SNEGSKA (reference sequence). The CDR3 reads CSARDISYNSPLYF. The CDR3 DNA is TGCAGTGCTAGGGACATCTCCTATAATTCGCCCCTCTACTTT.

Many counts were recorded for this clonotype. The V call is TRBV25-1, the J call TRBJ2-3; D ambiguous. This CDR3 is built from 15 residues. CDR1 is MGHDK and CDR2 is SYGVNS in the germline V gene. V was shortened by 2 bases and J by 2 bases, with 11 bases between the two germline ends. The CDR3 protein is CASSELGTNTDTQYF. The CDR3 bases are TGTGCCAGCAGTGAACTGGGAACTAACACAGATACGCAGTATTTT. Full variable domain (missing parts from reference TRBV25-1 and TRBJ2-3): EADIYQTPRYLVIGTGKKITLECSQTMGHDKMYWYQQDPGMELHLIHYSYGVNSTEKGDLSSESTVSRIRTEHFPLTLESARPSHTSQYLCASSELGTNTDTQYFGPGTRLTVL.

In its sample, this clonotype was seen many times. The chain carries TRBV18 and TRBJ2-5, with D maybe TRBD1 (5 bases). The V gene lost 8 bases and the J gene lost 1 base, with 11 bases spanning the gap. This CDR3 is built from 13 residues. Germline loops: CDR1 KGHSH, CDR2 LQKENI. The CDR3 here is CASTKTVQETQYF. The CDR3 bases are TGTGCCAGCACTAAGACAGTCCAAGAGACCCAGTACTTC.

This clonotype showed up many times. The chain employs TRBV9 and TRBJ2-1, with 8 nucleotides matching TRBD2. The CDR3 consists of 17 residues. Per germline, CDR1 SGDLS and CDR2 YYNGEE. The V segment lost 0 bases and the J segment 1 base; nucleotides outside the gene matches: 6. The CDR3 DNA reads as TGTGCCAGCAGCGTAGCAGGGACTAGGAGGTCCTACAATGAGCAGTTCTTC. Translated: CASSVAGTRRSYNEQFF.

In this sample, this clonotype turned up many times. The genes are TRBV29-1 and TRBJ2-1; possible D gene TRBD1, 6 bases. The CDR3 totals 13 residues. Germline V gene data show CDR1 as SQVTM and CDR2 as ANQGSEA. The V gene lost 5 bases and the J gene lost 4 bases, with 12 bases spanning the gap. The CDR3 loop reads CSVRQDQYNEQFF. CDR3 bases: TGCAGCGTTAGACAGGACCAGTACAATGAGCAGTTCTTC.

Turning to this clonotype: Germline and junction disagree at one end, which may indicate a read error. J is TRBJ2-2 and V is TRBV5-6; tentative D call: TRBD2 (6 bases). Germline CDR1 is SGHDT and CDR2 is YYEEEE. This CDR3 region has 14 residues. The CDR3 sequence is CASTGGKPTGGLFF. The CDR3 bases are TGTGCCAGCACTGGGGGGAAACCCACCGGGGGGCTGTTTTTT. Together with reference TRBV5-6 and TRBJ2-2, the CDR3 gives the full variable domain: DAGVTQSPTHLIKTRGQQVTLRCSPKSGHDTVSWYQQALGQGPQFIFQYYEEEERQRGNFPDRFSGHQFPNYSSELNVNALLLGDSALYLCASTGGKPTGGLFFGEGSRLTVL.

This clonotype was counted a few times. This sequence joins TRBV12-3 or TRBV12-4 and TRBJ2-1; 13 bases line up with TRBD2. Unmatched junction bases numbered 10, after V lost 9 bases and J lost 8 bases. CDR3 length: 15 residues. CDR3 sequence (DNA): TGTGCCAGTTCACTAGCGGGAGGGTTCCCGGATGAGCAGTTCTTC. Amino acids: CASSLAGGFPDEQFF.

DNA for the CDR3: TGTGCCAGCAGTACTGGGACAGGGGCCAATCAGCCCCAGCATTTT. It codes for CASSTGTGANQPQHF. The rearrangement uses TRBV28 and TRBJ1-5, with 10 bases fitting TRBD1. V was pared by 5 bases and J by 3 bases, with 4 bases of the junction left unmatched. Germline V CDR1 and CDR2: MDHEN, SYDVKM. This CDR3 is 15 amino acids long.